The 19 T cell receptor beta chains reported below all come from one sample, sequenced in a study of cytotoxic CD8 clonotypes in ibrutinib-treated CLL. Repertoires were generated with immunoSEQ multiplex PCR, while TCRdb's copy carries only in-frame clones and drops some. The profile shows 25,000 to 35,000 clones, about 62% of them singletons. Sample: PBMCs, taken before ibrutinib treatment. The receptors were sampled from a human donor with chronic lymphocytic leukemia.

This chain links TRBV27 with TRBJ1-4, with D unclear. Trimming cost V 1 base and J 8 bases, with 17 bases left between them. The CDR3 has 16 amino acids. The V gene's germline CDR1 is MNHEY and CDR2 SMNVEV (reference sequence). The CDR3 DNA reads as TGTGCCAGCAGTTTATATGGAAGGGTGGCGGGCGAAAAACTGTTTTTT. Translated, it gives CASSLYGRVAGEKLFF.

This clone occurred a few times. The chain links TRBV28 to TRBJ2-1, with a weak D call TRBD1 (6 bases). The CDR3 totals 12 residues. Trimming took 6 bases from V and 9 from J, leaving 12 bases between them. Germline V CDR1 and CDR2: MDHEN, SYDVKM. CDR3 in DNA: TGTGCCAGCAGGACCCAGGGGTTTGAGCAGTTCTTC. Protein product: CASRTQGFEQFF.

The chain is built from TRBV4-1 and TRBJ1-1; weak D call: TRBD1 (5 bases). The V end was cut by 1 base, the J end by 5 bases, with 14 bases between. The CDR3 consists of 15 residues. Germline CDR1 MGHRA, CDR2 YSYEKL. CDR3 nucleotides: TGCGCCAGCAGCCAAGTGGCCCTCAAGGGGACTGAAGCTTTCTTT. Translation: CASSQVALKGTEAFF.

V is TRBV27 and J is TRBJ2-7; no clear D. The CDR3 spans 12 residues. The V gene lost 8 bases and the J gene lost 2 bases, with 10 bases spanning the gap. The germline V gene has CDR1 MNHEY and CDR2 SMNVEV (reference sequence). CDR3 region: CASGYGTYEQYF. The CDR3 DNA reads as TGTGCCAGCGGTTACGGCACCTACGAGCAGTACTTC.

The chain joins TRBV6-1 to TRBJ1-4; D is undetermined. Between the trimmed V and J ends, which lost 5 bases and 8 bases, there was a span of 15 bases. CDR1 is MNHNS, CDR2 SASEGT, per germline. This CDR3 is built from 14 residues. This chain's CDR3 is CASSRTSSGEKLFF. CDR3 bases: TGTGCCAGCAGTCGGACCTCCTCCGGAGAAAAACTGTTTTTT.

The rearrangement joins TRBV27 to TRBJ2-7, with no clear D. Trimming stripped 2 bases from V and 1 base from J, with 6 bases between. Germline V gene lookup returns CDR1 MNHEY and CDR2 SMNVEV (reference sequence). CDR3 length: 13 amino acids. The CDR3 is CASSLGLSYEQYF. Here the CDR3 DNA reads TGTGCCAGCAGTTTAGGGCTATCCTACGAGCAGTACTTC.

The rearrangement links TRBV19 to TRBJ2-7; no reliable D call. The CDR3 is made up of 15 amino acids. The V gene's germline CDR1 is LNHDA and CDR2 SQIVND (reference sequence). The germline V and J ends were trimmed by 4 bases and 2 bases, with 15 bases remaining between them. The CDR3 protein is CASSTRHTLTYEQYF. The CDR3 coding sequence is TGTGCCAGTAGTACACGACATACCCTCACCTACGAGCAGTACTTC.

The V call is TRBV7-2, the J call TRBJ1-1; D gene uncertain. CDR1 and CDR2 (germline): SGHTA, FQGNSA. The CDR3 covers 14 residues. Trimming took off 5 bases at V and 4 bases at J, with 14 bases between the two ends. CDR3 sequence: CASSPKLGATEAFF. The CDR3 DNA reads TGTGCCAGCAGCCCCAAGCTAGGTGCCACTGAAGCTTTCTTT.

The chain couples TRBV19 to TRBJ2-5, with 8 bases aligning to TRBD2. This CDR3 is built from 15 residues. The V and J ends lost 6 bases and 2 bases, in that order; junction bases with no gene match: 8. Germline CDR1 is LNHDA and CDR2 is SQIVND (reference sequence). In DNA, the CDR3 is TGTGCCAGTAGAACCCGGGAGGGAGGACAAGAGACCCAGTACTTC. This encodes CASRTREGGQETQYF.

The chain couples TRBV14 to TRBJ2-7; D might be TRBD1 (6 bases). Per germline, CDR1 SGHDN and CDR2 FVKESK. V was clipped by 3 bases and J by 3 bases, with 12 bases between them. The CDR3 is 14 amino acids. The CDR3 DNA reads as TGTGCCAGCAGCCACTCCGGGACATACTACGAGCAGTACTTC. Protein product: CASSHSGTYYEQYF.

The rearrangement links TRBV30 to TRBJ1-2; D is uncertain. The V end lost 3 bases, the J end lost 5 bases, and 10 bases lay between the germline ends. The CDR3 length is 12 residues. Germline lookup yields CDR1 GTSNPN and CDR2 SVGIG (reference sequence). DNA for the CDR3: TGTGCCTGGAGCGTTGGACCGTATGGCTACACCTTC. Encoded protein: CAWSVGPYGYTF.

This chain joins TRBV6-5 and TRBJ1-1, with D maybe TRBD1 (6 bases). V dropped 5 bases and J dropped 8 bases, with 15 bases sitting between them. The CDR3 totals 13 residues. Germline-derived CDR1 and CDR2 are MNHEY and SVGAGI. In nucleotides, the CDR3 is TGTGCCAGCAGTCCCCTCACAGGGACGGAAGCTTTCTTT. Translation: CASSPLTGTEAFF.

The chain joins TRBV10-1 to TRBJ2-2, with 8 bases fitting TRBD1. Germline V gives CDR1 WNHNN, CDR2 SYGVQD (reference sequence). There are 14 residues in the CDR3. V shed 0 bases, J shed 7 bases, and the junction held 1 base outside the gene matches. CDR3 region: CASSESGTGGELFF. CDR3 coding DNA: TGCGCCAGCAGTGAGTCGGGGACAGGCGGGGAGCTGTTTTTT.

This clone is medium-sized. The chain combines TRBV7-9 with TRBJ2-7; D might be TRBD1 or TRBD2, each matching 5 bases. This CDR3 contains 14 residues. The germline V gene has CDR1 SEHNR and CDR2 FQNEAQ (reference sequence). The V end was cut by 4 bases, the J end by 2 bases, with 12 bases between. For the CDR3, the DNA is TGTGCCAGCAGCTACCCGGGGACCCCCTACGAGCAGTACTTC. It translates to CASSYPGTPYEQYF.

The chain employs TRBV28 and TRBJ2-7; D ambiguous. CDR1 and CDR2 (germline): MDHEN, SYDVKM. Trimming took 3 bases from V and 2 from J, leaving 2 bases between them. CDR3 length: 11 residues. The DNA for the CDR3 is TGTGCCAGCAGTTTTACCTACGAGCAGTACTTC. Translated, it gives CASSFTYEQYF.

V usage is TRBV27 and J usage is TRBJ1-2; maybe TRBD1 (5 bases). The CDR3 contains 14 residues. Trimming shortened V by 0 bases and J by 1 base, and 6 bases separated the two germline ends. Germline assignment: CDR1 MNHEY and CDR2 SMNVEV (reference sequence). In DNA, the CDR3 is TGTGCCAGCAGTTTATCGGGACGTAACTATGGCTACACCTTC. Protein: CASSLSGRNYGYTF.

This clone has a handful of counts. CDR3 residues: CASSSTSGRAYEQYF. The DNA of the CDR3 is TGTGCCAGCAGCTCCACTAGCGGGAGGGCCTACGAGCAGTACTTC. The rearrangement links TRBV7-9 to TRBJ2-7, with 13 bases aligning to TRBD2. V was pared by 4 bases and J by 2 bases, with 2 bases of the junction left unmatched. This CDR3 has 15 residues. In germline, CDR1 is SEHNR, CDR2 FQNEAQ (reference sequence).

This clone was seen a few times. The genes are TRBV27 and TRBJ1-6; D gene uncertain. With 2 bases removed from V and 10 bases from J, the gap between germline ends came to 12 bases. There are 14 residues in the CDR3. The V gene's germline CDR1 is MNHEY and CDR2 SMNVEV (reference sequence). The CDR3 protein is CASSLERLSSPLHF. The CDR3 DNA reads TGTGCCAGCAGTTTAGAGAGGCTCAGCTCACCCCTCCACTTT.

This chain uses TRBV6-1 with TRBJ1-5, with D unresolved. The CDR3 spans 19 residues. V gave up 1 base and J gave up 0 bases, with 19 bases separating them. Germline assignment: CDR1 MNHNS and CDR2 SASEGT. CDR3 loop: CASSEDGRAAQYSNQPQHF. In nucleotides, the CDR3 is TGTGCCAGCAGTGAAGACGGCCGGGCAGCACAATATAGCAATCAGCCCCAGCATTTT.